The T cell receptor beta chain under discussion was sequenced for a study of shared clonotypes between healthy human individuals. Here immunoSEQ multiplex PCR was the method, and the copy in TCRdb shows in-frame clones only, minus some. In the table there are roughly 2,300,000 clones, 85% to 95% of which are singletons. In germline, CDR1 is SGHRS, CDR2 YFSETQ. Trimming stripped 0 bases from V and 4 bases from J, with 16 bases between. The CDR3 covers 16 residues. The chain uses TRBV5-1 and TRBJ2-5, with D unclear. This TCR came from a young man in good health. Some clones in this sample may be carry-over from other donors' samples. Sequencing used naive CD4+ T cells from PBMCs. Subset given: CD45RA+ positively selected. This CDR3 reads CASSLANGPVGETQYF. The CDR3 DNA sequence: TGCGCCAGCAGCTTGGCCAACGGGCCGGTGGGAGAGACCCAGTACTTC.